The 22 T cell receptor beta chains reported below all come from one sample, sequenced in a study of metastatic and nonmetastatic thyroid tumors. No treatment of any kind had been given to any patient before thyroid surgery. TCRdb re-called clones from the PCR reads using MiXCR. The table has 21,000 or so clones, roughly 12% seen once. Material for sequencing was blood. Receptor source: a female donor with papillary thyroid cancer or a benign thyroid nodule (not recorded which). Some clones in this sample may be carry-over from other donors' samples.

This clone was recorded many times. This chain connects TRBV7-9 to TRBJ1-1, with 7 bases matching TRBD1. The CDR3 has 12 residues. Trimming removed 5 bases from V and 10 bases from J; junction bases left unmatched: 7. Germline V gene sequence: CDR1 SEHNR, CDR2 FQNEAQ (reference sequence). The CDR3 loop reads CASSRDSEIAFF. The CDR3 nucleotides read TGTGCCAGCAGCCGGGACAGTGAAATAGCTTTCTTT.

This clone appeared many times. The rearrangement links TRBV2 to TRBJ2-5; D uncertain. V lost 5 bases to trimming and J lost 6 bases, with 10 bases between them. The CDR3 length is 12 residues. The V gene's germline CDR1 is SNHLY and CDR2 FYNNEI. The CDR3 spells CASSRDRQTQYF. The CDR3 nucleotides read TGTGCCAGCAGTAGAGATCGACAGACCCAGTACTTC.

This clone was observed many times. The chain's CDR3 is CASSQDPPLVLSNQPQHF. DNA for the CDR3: TGTGCCAGTAGTCAAGACCCTCCTCTGGTTCTAAGCAATCAGCCCCAGCATTTT. This chain links TRBV19 with TRBJ1-5; no clear D gene. The CDR3 is made up of 18 amino acids. The V gene's germline CDR1 is LNHDA and CDR2 SQIVND (reference sequence). With 5 bases removed from V and 1 base from J, the gap between germline ends came to 21 bases.

This clone was observed at least ten times. The genes are TRBV11-2 and TRBJ2-7; D is unclear. Germline V lookup: CDR1 SGHAT, CDR2 FQNNGV. The ends were cut back, 4 bases at V and 2 bases at J, with 12 bases in the middle. The CDR3 covers 14 residues. The DNA of the CDR3 is TGTGCCAGCAGCTACGGATTAGGGACCTACGAGCAGTACTTC. Translating it yields CASSYGLGTYEQYF.

This clone was counted many times. The chain is built from TRBV18 and TRBJ2-7, with D perhaps TRBD1 or TRBD2 (5 bases each). The length of the CDR3 is 15 residues. Germline-derived CDR1 and CDR2 are KGHSH and LQKENI. The V gene lost 3 bases and the J gene lost 4 bases, with 16 bases spanning the gap. The CDR3 region is CASSPPGQVGYEQYF. The CDR3, as DNA: TGTGCCAGCTCACCCCCGGGGCAGGTGGGTTACGAGCAGTACTTC.

This chain uses TRBV7-2 with TRBJ2-7; 8 bases match TRBD2. The CDR3 loop spans 14 amino acids. In germline, CDR1 is SGHTA, CDR2 FQGNSA. V was pared by 1 base and J by 6 bases, with 5 bases of the junction left unmatched. CDR3 coding DNA: TGTGCCAGCAGCTTAGACGGACTAGCTCGCGAGCAGTACTTC. It encodes CASSLDGLAREQYF.

This clone was counted ten times or more. The chain has TRBV7-2 and TRBJ2-7; TRBD1 might be the D (7 bases). CDR3 length: 15 amino acids. Germline CDR1 reads SGHTA; CDR2 reads FQGNSA. The V end lost 0 bases, the J end lost 3 bases, and 12 bases lay between the germline ends. CDR3 DNA sequence: TGTGCCAGCAGCTTAGCAGGCCAGGGGGGCTACGAGCAGTACTTC. Protein: CASSLAGQGGYEQYF.

This clone was seen at least ten times. J is TRBJ1-5 and V is TRBV7-8, with a weak D call TRBD1 (6 bases). Germline lookup yields CDR1 SGHVS and CDR2 FQNEAQ. The CDR3 length is 15 residues. With 4 bases removed from V and 9 bases from J, the gap between germline ends came to 19 bases. CDR3 DNA: TGTGCCAGCAGCTCATACGACGGGGGGCCGGGGCCCCAGCATTTT. Residues: CASSSYDGGPGPQHF.

In this sample, this clone turned up many times. This chain uses TRBV28 with TRBJ1-2; weak D call: TRBD1 (6 bases). V was pared by 1 base and J by 8 bases, with 17 bases between. The CDR3 spans 15 residues. Germline V CDR1 and CDR2: MDHEN, SYDVKM. Here the CDR3 reads CASSLSGGRAGGYTF. The DNA for the CDR3 is TGTGCCAGCAGTTTATCGGGGGGGCGGGCGGGGGGCTACACCTTC.

This clone was seen a few times. The germline gene is not matched at one end of the junction; a read error may be the cause. This chain connects TRBV18 to TRBJ1-4; D is perhaps TRBD1 (5 bases). CDR1 is KGHSH, CDR2 LQKENI, per germline. The CDR3 has 15 residues. The CDR3 sequence: CVSSPPGPKERKLFF. Here the CDR3 DNA reads TGTGTCAGCTCACCGCCGGGACCCAAGGAGAGAAAACTGTTTTTT.

With respect to this clone: At one end, the junction sequence differs from germline, possibly due to a read error. The rearrangement uses TRBV6-1 and TRBJ1-1, with D maybe TRBD1 (6 bases). Per the germline V gene, CDR1 is MNHNS and CDR2 is SASEGT. CDR3 length: 15 residues. The CDR3: CASRAGAHGNTESFF. CDR3 coding DNA: TGTGCCAGCAGAGCAGGGGCGCACGGTAACACTGAATCTTTCTTT.

This clone is deemed medium-sized. V usage is TRBV7-2 and J usage is TRBJ2-2; D not certain. The CDR3 runs to 12 residues. Germline values: CDR1 SGHTA, CDR2 FQGNSA. V lost 1 base to trimming and J lost 3 bases, with 0 bases between them. The DNA of the CDR3 is TGTGCCAGCAGCTTAGACACCGGGGAGCTGTTTTTT. It is translated as CASSLDTGELFF.

Many counts were recorded for this clone. The rearrangement links TRBV3-1 to TRBJ2-1; 9 bases are shared with TRBD2. V lost 5 bases and J lost 6; bases outside the gene matches: 8. Germline CDR1 LGHDT, CDR2 YNNKEL (reference sequence). The CDR3 has 15 amino acids. The CDR3 region is CASSASSGVINEQFF. The CDR3 bases are TGTGCCAGCAGCGCCTCTAGCGGGGTTATCAATGAGCAGTTCTTC.

In its sample, this clone was seen many times. The V gene is TRBV20-1, the J gene TRBJ2-1; D uncertain. V was pared by 5 bases and J by 9 bases, with 11 bases between. CDR3 length equals 11 residues. Germline values: CDR1 DFQATT, CDR2 SNEGSKA (reference sequence). The CDR3 DNA reads TGCAGTGCTCCCGCCCAGTCTGAGCAGTTCTTC. It yields the protein CSAPAQSEQFF.

This clone has ten or more counts. The chain employs TRBV30 and TRBJ2-2; no firm D call. Trimming removed 2 bases at V and 3 bases at J, with 10 bases between. The germline V gene encodes CDR1 GTSNPN and CDR2 SVGIG (reference sequence). The CDR3 loop spans 14 amino acids. In DNA form, the CDR3 reads TGTGCCTGGAGTTTACATCGGTACACCGGGGAGCTGTTTTTT. Its protein is CAWSLHRYTGELFF.

This clone was recorded many times. The rearrangement joins TRBV14 to TRBJ1-6, with 7 bases identical to TRBD1. Germline trimming cut 3 bases from V and 9 bases from J; bases unmatched to any gene: 5. The length of the CDR3 is 14 residues. The germline V gene encodes CDR1 SGHDN and CDR2 FVKESK. The CDR3 region has the DNA TGTGCCAGCAGCCAGGGACAGCTTCTTTCACCCCTCCACTTT. It is translated as CASSQGQLLSPLHF.

Remarks on this clone: This may be a read error, as it is one base from a much larger clone. It is likely a read error, because the conserved phenylalanine at the end of the CDR3 is missing. The chain employs TRBV30 and TRBJ1-5; D uncertain. V lost 0 bases, J lost 3 bases, and 9 bases lay in between. Germline assignment: CDR1 GTSNPN and CDR2 SVGIG (reference sequence). This CDR3 is 14 amino acids long. The CDR3: CAWSVGRLNQPQHS. DNA for the CDR3: TGTGCCTGGAGTGTCGGCAGGCTCAATCAGCCCCAGCATTCT.

This clone was seen many times. The chain's CDR3 is CASSKVGEPQYF. The CDR3 DNA sequence: TGTGCCAGCAGCAAAGTGGGGGAGCCACAGTATTTT. This sequence joins TRBV7-8 and TRBJ2-3, with D possibly being TRBD1 or TRBD2 (5 bases each). The germline V and J ends were trimmed by 5 bases and 12 bases, with 15 bases remaining between them. Germline-derived CDR1 and CDR2 are SGHVS and FQNEAQ. The length of the CDR3 is 12 residues. Full variable domain (remainder filled in from reference TRBV7-8 and TRBJ2-3): GAGVSQSPRYKVAKRGQDVALRCDPISGHVSLFWYQQALGQGPEFLTYFQNEAQLDKSGLPSDRFFAERPEGSVSTLKIQRTQQEDSAVYLCASSKVGEPQYFGPGTRLTVL.

The table lists this clone with many counts. This rearrangement joins TRBV3-1 to TRBJ1-2; D is unresolved. Between the trimmed V and J ends, which lost 2 bases and 7 bases, there was a span of 20 bases. Germline-derived CDR1 and CDR2 are LGHDT and YNNKEL (reference sequence). The CDR3 is made up of 16 amino acids. The DNA of the CDR3 is TGTGCCAGCAGCCAATCCCTATCCGACTCATCCCGTGGCTACACCTTC. It codes for CASSQSLSDSSRGYTF.

This clone was picked up many times. This chain uses TRBV28 with TRBJ2-3; no reliable D call. This CDR3 is built from 13 residues. Germline-derived CDR1 and CDR2 are MDHEN and SYDVKM. Trimming left V 3 bases short and J 2 bases short, with 6 bases between. The CDR3 here is CASSFGSTDTQYF. The CDR3 DNA sequence: TGTGCCAGCAGTTTCGGATCCACAGATACGCAGTATTTT.

This clone was counted many times. The J gene is TRBJ2-3, the V gene TRBV18; D not resolved. Germline V gene sequence: CDR1 KGHSH, CDR2 LQKENI. The CDR3 is made up of 16 amino acids. Trimming took 0 bases from V and 4 from J, leaving 14 bases between them. CDR3 bases: TGTGCCAGCTCACCACCAATCGGCAGTGGCCCAGATACGCAGTATTTT. Protein sequence: CASSPPIGSGPDTQYF.

This clone has ten or more counts. The V and J genes are TRBV4-1 and TRBJ1-4; D is undetermined. The CDR3 consists of 13 residues. CDR1 is MGHRA, CDR2 YSYEKL, per germline. With 1 base removed from V and 6 bases from J, the gap between germline ends came to 6 bases. DNA for the CDR3: TGCGCCAGCAGCCAAGTGGGTGATGAAAAACTGTTTTTT. Residues: CASSQVGDEKLFF.